Each of the 17 T cell receptor beta chains below was sequenced from the same sample in a study of T-cell memory formation after mild COVID-19. TCRdb re-called the 5' RACE reads through MiXCR, storing one row per CDR3 protein. The sample carries about 320,000 distinct CDR3 sequences, about 13% recorded once. Sequencing used PBMCs or a T cell subset sorted from them (not recorded which). The receptor set was obtained from a man in his late teens or twenties who had mild COVID-19 (a few samples of this study predate the infection). Cell type and time point are not known.

This clonotype was detected a few times. The rearrangement links TRBV7-9 to TRBJ2-3; no clear D. Germline CDR1 and CDR2: SEHNR and FQNEAQ (reference sequence). The CDR3 spans 15 residues. Trimming removed 7 bases from V and 0 bases from J, with 14 bases in between. The CDR3 region has the DNA TGTGCCAGCACCCCGCCGGCGGCTAGCACAGATACGCAGTATTTT. Translation gives CASTPPAASTDTQYF.

The table lists this clonotype with a few counts. This chain joins TRBV7-2 and TRBJ2-3; 7 bases agree with TRBD2. There are 17 residues in the CDR3. The germline V gene has CDR1 SGHTA and CDR2 FQGNSA. V lost 5 bases and J lost 2; bases outside the gene matches: 13. Written as DNA, the CDR3 is TGTGCCAGCAGCCCTCTTGTGAGCGGGGACTCCACAGATACGCAGTATTTT. It is translated as CASSPLVSGDSTDTQYF.

This clonotype was seen only a few times. The chain combines TRBV5-6 with TRBJ1-1; D is uncertain. CDR1 SGHDT and CDR2 YYEEEE come from the germline V gene. The germline V and J ends were trimmed by 0 bases and 2 bases, with 26 bases remaining between them. The CDR3 extends over 20 amino acids. The CDR3 loop is CASSLEPYRARSKINTEAFF. For the CDR3, the DNA is TGTGCCAGCAGCTTGGAACCTTACCGGGCCAGGTCCAAAATTAACACTGAAGCTTTCTTT.

This clonotype was recorded a few times. The genes are TRBV11-2 and TRBJ2-3; D remains ambiguous. Trimming left V 5 bases short and J 5 bases short, with 20 bases between. In germline, CDR1 is SGHAT, CDR2 FQNNGV. This CDR3 is 16 amino acids long. The CDR3 protein is CASSLLRWPTGDTQYF. The CDR3 region has the DNA TGTGCCAGCAGCCTCCTGCGTTGGCCGACGGGAGATACGCAGTATTTT.

The rearrangement uses TRBV10-3 and TRBJ2-7; TRBD1 aligns across 8 bases. Germline CDR1 ENHRY, CDR2 SYGVKD. The V gene end was trimmed by 5 bases and the J gene end by 5 bases; junction bases not matched to a gene: 11. The CDR3 spans 15 residues. CDR3 residues: CAISPIQGVGHEQYF. The CDR3 DNA sequence: TGTGCCATCAGTCCAATACAGGGGGTCGGTCACGAGCAGTACTTC.

Many counts were recorded for this clonotype. The chain couples TRBV6-1 to TRBJ1-6; D is perhaps TRBD1 (5 bases). CDR1 is MNHNS, CDR2 SASEGT, per germline. V lost 10 bases, J lost 7 bases, and 29 bases lay in between. CDR3 length: 18 amino acids. The CDR3 DNA is TGTGCCACCGATCACCGCCCCGGACACTGGGGCTCCAATTCACCCCTCCACTTT. As protein: CATDHRPGHWGSNSPLHF.

The rearrangement joins TRBV6-6 to TRBJ2-3, with D perhaps being TRBD1 or TRBD2 (5 bases each). The V end was cut by 7 bases, the J end by 6 bases, with 17 bases between. The CDR3 loop spans 14 amino acids. The germline CDR1 and CDR2 sequences are MNHNY and SVGAGI (reference sequence). The CDR3 coding sequence is TGTGCCAGCACTCCCGCCGGGGCATGGGATACGCAGTATTTT. Translation: CASTPAGAWDTQYF.

This clonotype was observed a handful of times. This rearrangement joins TRBV6-5 to TRBJ1-1; tentative D call: TRBD1 (6 bases). CDR1 MNHEY and CDR2 SVGAGI come from the germline V gene. With 2 bases removed from V and 5 bases from J, the gap between germline ends came to 12 bases. The CDR3 runs 14 residues. CDR3 in amino acids: CASSYGQGRTEAFF. The CDR3 DNA is TGTGCCAGCAGTTACGGGCAGGGGAGGACTGAAGCTTTCTTT.

The gene calls are TRBV18 and TRBJ1-1; D remains ambiguous. Trimming removed 0 bases at V and 1 base at J, with 12 bases between. The CDR3 contains 16 residues. The germline CDR1 and CDR2 sequences are KGHSH and LQKENI. The CDR3, as DNA: TGTGCCAGCTCACCACCAGTTCTCCCCGGGAACACTGAAGCTTTCTTT. Translation gives CASSPPVLPGNTEAFF.

This clonotype showed up just once. This rearrangement joins TRBV20-1 to TRBJ2-1; 7 nucleotides match TRBD2. This CDR3 spans 10 amino acids. Germline CDR1 DFQATT, CDR2 SNEGSKA (reference sequence). In DNA, the CDR3 is TGCAGAGCAACGGGGGGTGAGCAGTTCTTC. Translated, it gives CRATGGEQFF.

This chain joins TRBV29-1 and TRBJ2-1, with 8 bases lining up with TRBD1. The trim removed 1 base at V and 6 bases at J, leaving 2 bases unmatched. The CDR3 is 13 residues long. Germline CDR1 and CDR2: SQVTM and ANQGSEA. The CDR3 here is CSVEGTGPNEQFF. The CDR3 coding sequence is TGCAGCGTTGAAGGGACAGGGCCCAATGAGCAGTTCTTC.

CDR3 sequence: CASLPEWGQETQYF. The CDR3 DNA follows: TGTGCCAGCTTGCCGGAGTGGGGCCAAGAGACCCAGTACTTC. V and J are TRBV7-9 and TRBJ2-5; the D is unclear. The V gene lost 8 bases and the J gene lost 1 base, with 14 bases spanning the gap. CDR3 size: 14 residues. Germline CDR1 SEHNR, CDR2 FQNEAQ (reference sequence).

The chain links TRBV10-3 to TRBJ2-7; D is unresolved. Trimming removed 4 bases from V and 9 bases from J, with 16 bases in between. The CDR3 spans 13 residues. Looked up from germline, CDR1 is ENHRY and CDR2 is SYGVKD. CDR3 DNA sequence: TGTGCCATCAGTGCCCACCCCGGATTCGGGCAGTACTTC. It encodes CAISAHPGFGQYF.

The chain carries TRBV15 and TRBJ1-1, with no clear D. V dropped 3 bases and J dropped 4 bases, with 12 bases sitting between them. Germline V gene data show CDR1 as LNHNV and CDR2 as YYDKDF (reference sequence). This CDR3 region has 14 residues. This CDR3 reads CATSSGGPGTEAFF. The CDR3 nucleotides read TGTGCCACCAGCAGTGGCGGGCCCGGCACTGAAGCTTTCTTT.

The rearrangement uses TRBV11-2 and TRBJ2-7; D is unresolved. The V gene's germline CDR1 is SGHAT and CDR2 FQNNGV. The V and J ends lost 5 bases and 2 bases respectively, with 10 bases between them. The CDR3 extends over 13 amino acids. The CDR3 nucleotides are TGTGCCAGCAGCCACGGGCTTCCCTACGAGCAGTACTTC. Its protein product is CASSHGLPYEQYF.

The chain is built from TRBV7-2 and TRBJ2-5; no clear D. The CDR3 has 14 amino acids. Germline V gives CDR1 SGHTA, CDR2 FQGNSA. The V and J ends lost 5 bases and 2 bases respectively, with 12 bases between them. The CDR3 loop reads CASSKNGFQETQYF. In DNA form, the CDR3 reads TGTGCCAGCAGCAAAAACGGATTTCAAGAGACCCAGTACTTC.

This clonotype was counted a few times. The chain uses TRBV7-2 and TRBJ1-2; TRBD1 is a possible D gene (6 bases). This CDR3 has 15 residues. Germline V lookup: CDR1 SGHTA, CDR2 FQGNSA. V lost 3 bases and J 8 bases, leaving 19 bases between the germline ends. CDR3 in amino acids: CASSFYRERMRGYTF. The CDR3 nucleotides read TGTGCCAGCAGCTTCTACAGGGAAAGGATGCGGGGCTACACCTTC.